Presented here are 9 T cell receptor beta chains from one specimen sequenced in a study of blood T cells in healthy people across ages. Next came a second PCR, run for about 7 to 12 cycles, which used a sample-barcoded 5' primer along with a J-beta primer mix. MiXCR, applied by TCRdb to the 5' RACE reads, yields one record per CDR3 protein. The sample yields about 1.8 million distinct CDR3 sequences, about 49% seen once. The sequencing sample was made of blood. The receptors stem from a woman in her forties in good health.

The chain couples TRBV20-1 to TRBJ2-7, with a weak D call TRBD1 (7 bases). Trimming removed 5 bases from V and 0 bases from J, with 14 bases in between. Germline CDR1 is DFQATT and CDR2 is SNEGSKA (reference sequence). The CDR3 consists of 14 residues. This CDR3 reads CSALSGGSSYEQYF. In DNA form, the CDR3 reads TGCAGTGCTCTCTCAGGGGGGAGCTCCTACGAGCAGTACTTC.

In regard to this clonotype: Its ends do not fully match the called genes, so a read error is possible. The V gene is TRBV27, the J gene TRBJ2-7; 7 bases fit TRBD1. The germline V gene encodes CDR1 MNHEY and CDR2 SMNVEV (reference sequence). CDR3 length: 15 amino acids. The CDR3 loop reads CAGSLYQQGPNEQYF. CDR3 nucleotides: TGTGCCGGCAGTTTATACCAACAGGGGCCCAACGAGCAGTACTTC.

The V call is TRBV6-2 or TRBV6-3, the J call TRBJ2-3; 9 positions match TRBD1. The CDR3 consists of 16 residues. V shed 2 bases, J shed 0 bases, and the junction held 3 bases outside the gene matches. The germline V gene has CDR1 MNHEY and CDR2 SVGEGT. This chain's CDR3 is CASSYGQGPSTDTQYF. The DNA of the CDR3 is TGTGCCAGCAGTTACGGACAGGGGCCTAGCACAGATACGCAGTATTTT.

This clonotype was picked up a small number of times. The chain has TRBV28 and TRBJ2-7, with D perhaps matching TRBD1 (5 bases). The CDR3 runs to 14 residues. Germline V gene sequence: CDR1 MDHEN, CDR2 SYDVKM. The V and J ends lost 5 bases and 1 base respectively, with 12 bases between them. The CDR3 loop is CASSQGTKSYEQYF. The CDR3 DNA is TGTGCCAGCAGTCAGGGTACAAAATCCTACGAGCAGTACTTC. Using reference TRBV28 and TRBJ2-7 for the parts outside the CDR3, the full variable domain is DVKVTQSSRYLVKRTGEKVFLECVQDMDHENMFWYRQDPGLGLRLIYFSYDVKMKEKGDIPEGYSVSREKKERFSLILESASTNQTSMYLCASSQGTKSYEQYFGPGTRLTVT.

The chain is built from TRBV7-2 and TRBJ2-1, with 11 bases matching TRBD2. Losses at the gene ends were 4 bases for V and 5 bases for J; bases not matched to a gene: 4. Germline CDR1 and CDR2: SGHTA and FQGNSA. The CDR3 has 15 amino acids. The CDR3 DNA is TGTGCCAGCAGCTCGGGACTAGCGGCGAACAATGAGCAGTTCTTC. Encoded protein: CASSSGLAANNEQFF. The variable domain in full, with the rest retrieved from reference TRBV7-2 and TRBJ2-1, is GAGVSQSPSNKVTEKGKDVELRCDPISGHTALYWYRQSLGQGLEFLIYFQGNSAPDKSGLPSDRFSAERTGGSVSTLTIQRTQQEDSAVYLCASSSGLAANNEQFFGPGTRLTVL.

The rearrangement links TRBV5-6 to TRBJ2-7; 8 bases are a match to TRBD1. The length of the CDR3 is 14 residues. Germline V gene lookup returns CDR1 SGHDT and CDR2 YYEEEE. The V and J ends lost 6 bases and 4 bases, in that order; junction bases with no gene match: 9. In DNA form, the CDR3 reads TGTGCCAGCAACTTCGGGACAGGACAATACGAGCAGTACTTC. Translating it yields CASNFGTGQYEQYF.

The chain recombines TRBV7-2 with TRBJ2-3; 7 nucleotides agree with TRBD2. From germline, CDR1 is SGHTA and CDR2 FQGNSA. The length of the CDR3 is 16 residues. The V segment lost 5 bases and the J segment 1 base; nucleotides outside the gene matches: 9. The CDR3 is CASSPDFAGGTDTQYF. The DNA of the CDR3 is TGTGCCAGCAGCCCAGACTTCGCGGGGGGCACAGATACGCAGTATTTT.

Written as DNA, the CDR3 is TGCAGCGTTGGTACAGGGGGTATGGAGACCCAGTACTTC. Translation gives CSVGTGGMETQYF. The chain is built from TRBV29-1 and TRBJ2-5; 8 bases are a match to TRBD1. CDR1 is SQVTM, CDR2 ANQGSEA, per germline. This CDR3 has 13 amino acids. V lost 4 bases, J lost 5 bases, and 6 bases stayed unmatched.

This clonotype was seen only once. The chain employs TRBV29-1 and TRBJ2-1; 7 nucleotides align to TRBD1. Germline-derived CDR1 and CDR2 are SQVTM and ANQGSEA. This CDR3 is 12 amino acids long. With 4 bases clipped from V and 13 bases from J, the junction kept 10 bases outside the gene matches. CDR3 protein: CSVGGGRETQFF. CDR3 bases: TGCAGCGTTGGAGGGGGCAGGGAGACCCAGTTCTTC.